This TCR beta chain is from a study of blood T cell repertoires in COVID-19. Study details: The United States, Italy and Spain supplied acute and convalescent COVID-19 samples. The cDNA or gDNA used as material had been derived from T cells, B-cell-depleted T cells, or PBMCs.

The V gene's germline CDR1 is LNHNV and CDR2 YYDKDF (reference sequence). Trimming removed 3 bases from V and 5 bases from J, with 10 bases in between. The CDR3 totals 13 residues. Per the authors' pipeline: Amplifying reference gene primers gave estimates of nucleated cell counts. Only in-frame clones appear in the TCRdb table, and some are missing; sequencing was by immunoSEQ multiplex PCR. The DNA gave D and trimming, while V, J and clone size come from that table. The sample has some 220,000 clones; 80% to 85% are singletons. The chain combines TRBV15 with TRBJ2-5; D is undetermined. Material: peripheral blood. This sequence was found in a woman in her fifties or sixties with acute or convalescent COVID-19. DNA for the CDR3: TGTGCCACCAGCAGCCGTCCCGGGGAGACCCAGTACTTC. Amino acid sequence: CATSSRPGETQYF.